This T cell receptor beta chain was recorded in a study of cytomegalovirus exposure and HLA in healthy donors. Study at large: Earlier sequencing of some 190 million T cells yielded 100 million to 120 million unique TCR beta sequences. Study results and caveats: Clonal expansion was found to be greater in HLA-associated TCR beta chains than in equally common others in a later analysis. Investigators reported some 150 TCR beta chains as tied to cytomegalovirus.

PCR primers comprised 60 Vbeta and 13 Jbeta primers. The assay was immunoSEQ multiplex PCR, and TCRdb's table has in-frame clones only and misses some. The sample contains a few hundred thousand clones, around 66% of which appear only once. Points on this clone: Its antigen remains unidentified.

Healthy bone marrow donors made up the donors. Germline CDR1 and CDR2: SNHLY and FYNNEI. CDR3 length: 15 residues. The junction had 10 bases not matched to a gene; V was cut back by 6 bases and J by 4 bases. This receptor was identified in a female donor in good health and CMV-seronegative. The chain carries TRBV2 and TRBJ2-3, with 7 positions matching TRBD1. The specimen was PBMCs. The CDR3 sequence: CASSSQLGGADTQYF. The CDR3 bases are TGTGCCAGCAGCTCGCAACTAGGGGGCGCAGATACGCAGTATTTT.